Listed here is a single T cell receptor (beta chain). These data belong to a study of shared clonotypes between healthy human individuals. The method was immunoSEQ multiplex PCR; TCRdb's version includes in-frame clones alone and lacks a portion of them. Found here are some 1.1 million clones, around 77% of them singletons; the top ten hold approximately 0.9%. CDR1 and CDR2 from the germline V gene are SNHLY and FYNNEI. V lost 8 bases and J lost 7, with 17 bases in between. This CDR3 region has 14 residues. The chain couples TRBV2 to TRBJ2-2; D might be TRBD2 (6 bases). Sequenced: memory CD4+ T cells from PBMCs. Subset of the sample: CD45RA-negative fraction. The sequence was collected from a man aged 18 to 29 in good health. Some clones in this sample may be carry-over from other donors' samples. The CDR3, as DNA: TGTGCCAGCCACACCACCTTCGGGGGCGGGGAGCTGTTTTTT. It codes for CASHTTFGGGELFF.